This TCR beta chain appears in the sequencing data of a study of vaccination effects on CD4 cells after COVID-19 (dated by TCRdb to between 2021 and 2023). Background for the entire study: Each participant received two doses of an mRNA SARS-CoV-2 vaccine, either BNT162b2 or mRNA-1273. Pre-vaccine samples were collected from two convalescent patients 16 days and one week before the first dose, corresponding to 142 and 148 days after COVID-19 diagnosis. The study compared SARS-CoV-2 spike-specific CD4+ TCR repertoires before and after mRNA vaccination in COVID-19 convalescent patients and infection-naive vaccine recipients. The full study included roughly 11 COVID-19 convalescent patients and a few SARS-CoV-2-naive healthy vaccine recipients. Cultures from other donors in the study were sequenced using the Oncomine TCR Beta short-read assay on an Illumina iSeq 100. The full study reports these points: At late post-vaccination timepoints, both infection-induced and vaccine-induced clones showed marked clonal contraction, consistent with waning T cell responses. In convalescent patients, the post-vaccine spike-reactive repertoire consisted mainly of new vaccine-induced clones, largely distinct from infection-induced clones. The study was limited by a small number of convalescent patients and lacked early post-infection timepoints.

The receptor library was made with the immunoSEQ multiplex PCR assay. TCR beta CDR3 sequencing was performed on DNA from the cultured, isolated CD4+ T cells. For the original study's pipeline: Non-productive TCR sequences were removed and reads were trimmed to the CDR3 region, keeping CDR3s of at least 7 amino acids. The MANAFEST web app was used to identify antigen-specific clonotypes by comparing expansion in peptide wells with expansion in reference cultures. To count as positive, a clone had to show expansion at FDR<0.05 compared with the reference and with all other wells, an odds ratio above 5, and a frequency above 0.1% in two replicate wells. A clonotype was defined as cross-reactive if the clonotype was significantly expanded both in SARS-CoV-2 spike wells and in at least one common cold coronavirus spike condition. CDR3 similarity was assessed by Levenshtein distance with the stringdist R package, and unrooted trees were built with ape in R 3.6.1. TCRdb took over this immuneACCESS table, retaining in-frame rearrangements with V and J assigned. Such tables are incomplete; in checked studies, under half of the missing clones stem from an unresolved V gene, and the remainder is unexplained. That table is the source of V, J and clone size, and D and trimming were worked out from the DNA. The sample table records fewer than 90,000 clones; more than 65% of these occur just once. About 5% of the sample goes to the ten largest clones.

The CDR3 contains 15 residues, cysteine and phenylalanine counted. The only DNA kept is the CDR3, 45 bases in frame from the first base. CDR1 SGHKS and CDR2 YYEKEE were looked up in the germline V gene (reference sequence). Trimming at the junction amounts to 2 bases on V and 1 base on J, and the germline ends lie 7 bases apart. To identify antigen-specific CD4+ T cell clonotypes by their expansion, the ViraFEST assay first stimulated PBMC with viral peptide pools and then applied TCR sequencing. After around 11 days of culture, CD4+ T cells were isolated with the EasySep CD4+ T cell isolation kit. Convalescent patients had PCR-confirmed SARS-CoV-2 infection between March and December 2020, before Alpha, Beta and Delta variants emerged in the United States. Two million PBMC per well were cultured with approximately 10 ug/ml peptides in IMDM containing 5% human AB serum, 8.5 to 10 IU/ml IL-2 and gentamicin. An HIV-1 Nef peptide pool was used as the negative control culture condition. On days 3 and 7, half of the culture medium was replaced with fresh IL-2-containing medium. Unless otherwise noted, each peptide stimulation condition was cultured in triplicate wells. PBMC were separated from whole blood using Ficoll-Paque Plus gradient centrifugation and were then either cryopreserved at -140C or used fresh. The QIAamp micro DNA kit was used to extract genomic DNA from the cultured CD4+ T cells.

About this clone itself: Its antigen remains unidentified. Nothing much larger sits one base from this clone, and base qualities are not available.

The chain links TRBV5-5 with TRBJ2-6; no D segment can be confidently identified. The sample in question was CD4+ T cells from PBMCs cultured with HIV peptides, obtained before COVID-19 vaccination. The sample's cell subset or site, from its label and the paper: HIV-1 Nef peptide pool negative control/reference culture. The source is a human donor who had a prior SARS-CoV-2 infection. The CDR3 reads as follows: CASSLVVSGANVLTF. In nucleotide form, the sequence is TGTGCCAGCAGCTTAGTCGTATCTGGGGCCAACGTCCTGACTTTC.